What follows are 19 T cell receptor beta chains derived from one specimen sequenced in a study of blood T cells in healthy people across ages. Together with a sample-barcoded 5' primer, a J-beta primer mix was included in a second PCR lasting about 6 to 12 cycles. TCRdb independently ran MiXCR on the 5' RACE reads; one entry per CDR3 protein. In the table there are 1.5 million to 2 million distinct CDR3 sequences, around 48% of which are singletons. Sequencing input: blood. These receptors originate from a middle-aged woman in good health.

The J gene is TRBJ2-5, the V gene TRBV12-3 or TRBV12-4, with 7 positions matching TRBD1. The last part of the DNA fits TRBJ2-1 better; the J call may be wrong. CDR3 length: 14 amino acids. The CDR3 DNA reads TGTGCCAGCAGATATGGGACAGTCCAAGAGACCCAGTTCTTC. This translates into CASRYGTVQETQFF.

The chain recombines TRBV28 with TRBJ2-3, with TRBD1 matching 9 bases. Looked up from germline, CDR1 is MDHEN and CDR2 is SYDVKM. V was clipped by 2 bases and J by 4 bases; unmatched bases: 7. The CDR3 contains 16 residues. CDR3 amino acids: CASSLRNRGRSDTQYF. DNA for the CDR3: TGTGCCAGCAGTTTACGAAACAGGGGGCGTTCAGATACGCAGTATTTT.

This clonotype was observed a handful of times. Here the CDR3 DNA reads TGTGCCAGCAGCCGCATTAGGGAGGCCAACGTCCTGACTTTC. As protein: CASSRIREANVLTF. V is TRBV7-2 and J is TRBJ2-6; D gene unclear. V lost 5 bases and J 6 bases, leaving 11 bases between the germline ends. The CDR3 runs to 14 residues. Germline CDR1 reads SGHTA; CDR2 reads FQGNSA.

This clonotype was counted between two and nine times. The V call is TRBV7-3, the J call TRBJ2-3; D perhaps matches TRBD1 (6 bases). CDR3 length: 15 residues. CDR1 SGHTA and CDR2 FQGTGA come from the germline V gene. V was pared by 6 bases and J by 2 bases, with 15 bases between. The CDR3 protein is CASRIGYRVTDTQYF. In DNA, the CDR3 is TGTGCCAGCAGAATTGGCTACAGGGTCACAGATACGCAGTATTTT.

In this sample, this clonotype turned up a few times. Here the CDR3 DNA reads TGTGCCAGCAGCTTTCAGTCCGGGGCCCGAGATACGCAGTATTTT. It yields the protein CASSFQSGARDTQYF. V is TRBV7-2 and J is TRBJ2-3; either TRBD1 or TRBD2 may supply D (5 bases each). The CDR3 sequence is 15 residues long. Germline-derived CDR1 and CDR2 are SGHTA and FQGNSA. The V and J ends lost 3 bases and 5 bases respectively, with 15 bases between them. Together with reference TRBV7-2 and TRBJ2-3, the CDR3 gives the full variable domain: GAGVSQSPSNKVTEKGKDVELRCDPISGHTALYWYRQSLGQGLEFLIYFQGNSAPDKSGLPSDRFSAERTGGSVSTLTIQRTQQEDSAVYLCASSFQSGARDTQYFGPGTRLTVL.

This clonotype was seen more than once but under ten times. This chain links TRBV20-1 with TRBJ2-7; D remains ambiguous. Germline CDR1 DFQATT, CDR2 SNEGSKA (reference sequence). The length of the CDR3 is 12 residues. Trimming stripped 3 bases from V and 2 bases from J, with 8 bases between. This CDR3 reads CSASRDTYEQYF. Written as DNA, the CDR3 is TGCAGTGCTAGTCGCGACACCTACGAGCAGTACTTC.

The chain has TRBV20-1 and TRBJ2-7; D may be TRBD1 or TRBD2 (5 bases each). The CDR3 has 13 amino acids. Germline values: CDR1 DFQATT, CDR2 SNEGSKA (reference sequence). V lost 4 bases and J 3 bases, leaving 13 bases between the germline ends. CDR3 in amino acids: CSAMGEGNYEQYF. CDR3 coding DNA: TGCAGTGCTATGGGGGAAGGGAACTACGAGCAGTACTTC.

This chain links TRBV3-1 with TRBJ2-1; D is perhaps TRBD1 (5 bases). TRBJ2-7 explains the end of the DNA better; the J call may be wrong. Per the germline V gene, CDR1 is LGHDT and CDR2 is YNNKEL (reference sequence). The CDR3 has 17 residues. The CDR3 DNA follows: TGTGCCAGCAGCCAAGACGTGGGGCCAAGCTCCTACAATGAGCAGTACTTC. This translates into CASSQDVGPSSYNEQYF.

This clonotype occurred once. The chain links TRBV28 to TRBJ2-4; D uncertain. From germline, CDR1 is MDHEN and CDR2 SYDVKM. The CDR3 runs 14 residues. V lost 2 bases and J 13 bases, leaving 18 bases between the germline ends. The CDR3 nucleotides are TGTGCCAGCAGTTTAATGGCTTCACTTTACGGGCAGTACTTC. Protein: CASSLMASLYGQYF.

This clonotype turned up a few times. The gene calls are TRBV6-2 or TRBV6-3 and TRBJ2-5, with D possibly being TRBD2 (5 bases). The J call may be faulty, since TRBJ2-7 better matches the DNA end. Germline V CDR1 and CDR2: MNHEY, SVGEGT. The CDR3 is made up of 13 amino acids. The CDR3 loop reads CASSYEGVAEQYF. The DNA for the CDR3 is TGTGCCAGCAGTTACGAGGGAGTCGCCGAGCAGTACTTC.

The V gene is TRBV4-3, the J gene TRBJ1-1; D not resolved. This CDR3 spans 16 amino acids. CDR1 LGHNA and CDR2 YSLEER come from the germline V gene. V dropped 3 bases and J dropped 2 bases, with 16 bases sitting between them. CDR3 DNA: TGCGCCAGCAGCCAGAAGGATCGGCATCATAACACTGAAGCTTTCTTT. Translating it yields CASSQKDRHHNTEAFF.

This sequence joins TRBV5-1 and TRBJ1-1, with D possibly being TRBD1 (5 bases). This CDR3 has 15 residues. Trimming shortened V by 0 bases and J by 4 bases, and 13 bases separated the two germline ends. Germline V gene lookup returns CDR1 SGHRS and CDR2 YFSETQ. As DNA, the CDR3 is TGCGCCAGCAGCTTGGAGGGGAAAAGGGGCACTGAAGCTTTCTTT. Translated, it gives CASSLEGKRGTEAFF.

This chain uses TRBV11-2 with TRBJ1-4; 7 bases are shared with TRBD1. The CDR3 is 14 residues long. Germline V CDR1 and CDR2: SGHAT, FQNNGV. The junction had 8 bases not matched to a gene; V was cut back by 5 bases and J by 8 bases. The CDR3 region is CASSPDRTREKLFF. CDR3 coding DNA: TGTGCCAGCAGCCCGGACAGGACACGGGAAAAACTGTTTTTT. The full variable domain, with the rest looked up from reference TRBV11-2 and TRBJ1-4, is EAGVAQSPRYKIIEKRQSVAFWCNPISGHATLYWYQQILGQGPKLLIQFQNNGVVDDSQLPKDRFSAERLKGVDSTLKIQPAKLEDSAVYLCASSPDRTREKLFFGSGTQLSVL.

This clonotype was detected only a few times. CDR3 sequence (DNA): TGTGCCAGCAGTTTCACGGGGACCGCCTACGAGCAGTACTTC. Encoded protein: CASSFTGTAYEQYF. The chain couples TRBV28 to TRBJ2-7; D possibly matches TRBD1 or TRBD2 (5 bases each). V was shortened by 3 bases and J by 2 bases, with 11 bases between the two germline ends. CDR1 and CDR2 (germline): MDHEN, SYDVKM. The CDR3 length is 14 residues.

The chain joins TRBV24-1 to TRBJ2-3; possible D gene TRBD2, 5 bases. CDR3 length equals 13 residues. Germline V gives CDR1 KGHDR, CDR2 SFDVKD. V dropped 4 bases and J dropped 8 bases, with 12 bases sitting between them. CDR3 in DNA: TGTGCCACCAGTGACTACAGAGAGGGTACGCAGTATTTT. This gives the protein CATSDYREGTQYF.

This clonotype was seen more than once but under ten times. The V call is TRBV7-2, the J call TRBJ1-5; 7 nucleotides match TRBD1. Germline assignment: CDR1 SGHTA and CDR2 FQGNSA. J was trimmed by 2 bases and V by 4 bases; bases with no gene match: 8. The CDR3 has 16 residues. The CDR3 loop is CASSSFGTVGNQPQHF. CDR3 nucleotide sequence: TGTGCCAGCAGCTCATTTGGGACAGTTGGCAATCAGCCCCAGCATTTT.

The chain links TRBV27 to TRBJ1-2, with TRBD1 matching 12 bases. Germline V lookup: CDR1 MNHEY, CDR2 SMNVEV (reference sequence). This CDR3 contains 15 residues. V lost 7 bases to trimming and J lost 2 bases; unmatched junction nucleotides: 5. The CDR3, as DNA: TGTGCCAGCAACTCGGGACAGGGGGCAAACTATGGCTACACCTTC. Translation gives CASNSGQGANYGYTF.

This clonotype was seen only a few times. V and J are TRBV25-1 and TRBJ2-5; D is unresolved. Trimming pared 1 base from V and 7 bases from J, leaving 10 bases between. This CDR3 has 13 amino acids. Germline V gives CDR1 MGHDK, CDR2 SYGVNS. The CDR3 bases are TGTGCCAGCAGTGAATCCCCTCTATCGACCCAGTACTTC. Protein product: CASSESPLSTQYF.

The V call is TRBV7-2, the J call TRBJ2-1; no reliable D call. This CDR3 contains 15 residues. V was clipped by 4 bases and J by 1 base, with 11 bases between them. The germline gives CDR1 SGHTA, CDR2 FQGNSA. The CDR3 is CASSYSATSYNEQFF. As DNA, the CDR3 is TGTGCCAGCAGCTACTCAGCGACTTCCTACAATGAGCAGTTCTTC. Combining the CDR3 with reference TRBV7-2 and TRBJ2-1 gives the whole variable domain GAGVSQSPSNKVTEKGKDVELRCDPISGHTALYWYRQSLGQGLEFLIYFQGNSAPDKSGLPSDRFSAERTGGSVSTLTIQRTQQEDSAVYLCASSYSATSYNEQFFGPGTRLTVL.